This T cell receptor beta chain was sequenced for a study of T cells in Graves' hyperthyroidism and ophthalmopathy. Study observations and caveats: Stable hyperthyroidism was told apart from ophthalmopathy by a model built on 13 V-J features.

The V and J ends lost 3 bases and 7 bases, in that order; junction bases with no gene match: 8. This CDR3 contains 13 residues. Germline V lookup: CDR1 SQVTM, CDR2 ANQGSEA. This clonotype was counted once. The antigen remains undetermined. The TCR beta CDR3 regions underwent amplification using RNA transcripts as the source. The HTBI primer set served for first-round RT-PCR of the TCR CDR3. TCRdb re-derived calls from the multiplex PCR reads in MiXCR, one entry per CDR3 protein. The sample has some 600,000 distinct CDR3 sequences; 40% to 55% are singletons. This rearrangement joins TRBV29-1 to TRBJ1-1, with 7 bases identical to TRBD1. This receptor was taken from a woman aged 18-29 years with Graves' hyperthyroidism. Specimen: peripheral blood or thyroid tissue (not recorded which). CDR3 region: CSVDAAGGDEAFF. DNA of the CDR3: TGCAGCGTTGATGCGGCAGGGGGAGATGAAGCTTTCTTT.